These T cell receptor beta chains were read from a single sample in a study of cytomegalovirus exposure and HLA in healthy donors. Generated by immunoSEQ multiplex PCR, the TCRdb table keeps only in-frame clones and is missing some. The sample includes 130,000 to 150,000 clones, about 78% of them seen just once. The sequencing input was PBMCs. Receptor source: a man aged 18 to 35 in good health and CMV-seronegative. Each CDR3 is given with its conserved first and last residue. A D gene is named only where the DNA matches it firmly.

TRBV10-3	TRBD2	TRBJ2-3	CAISEPTSGGSTDTQYF
TRBV4-1	TRBD1	TRBJ1-5	CASSQPDRGYSNQPQHF
TRBV27	-	TRBJ1-5	CASRLKQGSNQPQHF
TRBV6-6	-	TRBJ2-5	CASSLLERSGTQYF
TRBV28	-	TRBJ1-3	CASSLTGNTIYF
TRBV6-5	-	TRBJ2-1	CASSYSLARRVDEQFF
TRBV18	TRBD1	TRBJ2-7	CASSPRDRVYEQYF
TRBV10-3	-	TRBJ2-7	CAISESNGPYEQYF
TRBV13	-	TRBJ2-5	CASSPSTESKETQYF
TRBV18	TRBD1	TRBJ2-7	CASSPGTATYEQYF
TRBV5-5	TRBD1	TRBJ1-1	CASSRDRGVGAFF
TRBV4-2	TRBD2	TRBJ2-1	CASSQETITGLGPGSSYNEQFF
TRBV7-2	TRBD1	TRBJ2-7	CASSLASGTAAYEQYF
TRBV19	-	TRBJ2-2	CASILGHMNTGELFF
TRBV6-5	TRBD2	TRBJ2-2	CASYSGRVSTGELFF
TRBV5-4	TRBD1	TRBJ1-2	CASSMEGGRSIGYTF